This T cell receptor (beta chain) was documented in a study of T-cell memory formation after mild COVID-19. CDR3 length: 15 amino acids. Between the trimmed V and J ends, which lost 0 bases and 3 bases, there was a span of 11 bases. Germline CDR1 and CDR2: SEHNR and FQNEAQ (reference sequence). This clonotype was seen a few times. TCRdb re-called the 5' RACE reads through MiXCR, storing one row per CDR3 protein. This sample yields over 500,000 distinct CDR3 sequences, of which about 18% are seen a single time; roughly 8.2% belongs to the top ten. J is TRBJ1-1 and V is TRBV7-9, with a weak D call TRBD1 (5 bases). The clonotype comes from an adult woman who had mild COVID-19 (a few samples of this study predate the infection). Cell type and time point are not known. The sample comprised PBMCs or a T cell subset sorted from them (not recorded which). The CDR3 DNA reads TGTGCCAGCAGCTTAGCGCACGGGGGGGACACTGAAGCTTTCTTT. Translated: CASSLAHGGDTEAFF.